This entry is about one TCR beta chain. In germline, CDR1 is MDHEN, CDR2 SYDVKM. Trimming stripped 3 bases from V and 5 bases from J, with 14 bases between. The CDR3 loop spans 15 amino acids. This sample stems from a study of cytomegalovirus exposure and HLA in healthy donors. Amplification used 60 Vbeta primers and 13 Jbeta primers. Clones were read by immunoSEQ multiplex PCR, and TCRdb kept only the in-frame ones, dropping some. The table records around 140,000 clones, approximately 87% of them present only once. The origin of this receptor is a young woman in good health and CMV-seronegative. The sample consisted of PBMCs. The V call is TRBV28, the J call TRBJ1-5, with D maybe TRBD1 (6 bases). CDR3 nucleotide sequence: TGTGCCAGCAGTTTCGGGGGGACACAATATCAGCCCCAGCATTTT. It is translated as CASSFGGTQYQPQHF.